This T cell receptor beta chain was captured in a study of cytomegalovirus exposure and HLA in healthy donors. This clone was counted a few times. V lost 2 bases to trimming and J lost 3 bases, with 17 bases between them. This CDR3 comprises 16 residues. In germline, CDR1 is SNHLY, CDR2 FYNNEI. Primers: 60 Vbeta forward and 13 Jbeta reverse. The table came from immunoSEQ multiplex PCR; TCRdb's copy has only in-frame clones and leaves some out. Of approximately 110,000 clones in the sample, roughly 15% are singletons; the top ten hold roughly 0.79%. The sample comprised PBMCs. The sequence came from a female donor in good health and CMV-seronegative. This rearrangement joins TRBV2 to TRBJ2-7; D is possibly TRBD2 (5 bases). The CDR3 loop is CASSETASSMNYEQYF. In nucleotides, the CDR3 is TGTGCCAGCAGTGAAACCGCTAGCTCCATGAACTACGAGCAGTACTTC.